Below, 24 T cell receptor beta chains from the same sample are listed, as sequenced in a study of regulatory T cells in long-lasting Graves disease (dated by TCRdb to the early 2020s). The library was built by means of multiplex PCR. Sequencer: Illumina HiSeq 4000. iRepertoire HTBI primers and Arm-PCR amplification of CDR3 regions were used to construct TCR beta libraries. Using fastp trimming at Q25 and MiXCR clonotype assembly, TCRdb reanalyzed the public sequencing data and kept in-frame beta chains. All rows with the same CDR3 protein become a single entry with the most common DNA and genes. This sample comprises about 310,000 distinct CDR3 sequences, 18% of them detected only once. The top ten constitute about 38% of the sample. In the paper's terms, the time point label means: newly diagnosed GD, antithyroid drugs for less than 3 months. For both TCR sequencing and RNA sequencing, RNA was extracted from PBMCs in TRIzol.

Material: peripheral blood mononuclear cells (PBMCs), obtained at new diagnosis, from a patient treated with antithyroid drugs. Receptor source: a female donor with Graves disease.

Worth noting for this clonotype: A read error may explain this, as a much larger clone is one base away. CDR3 amino acids: CSAKGVGARDTEAFF. In DNA, the CDR3 is TGCAGTGCTAAGGGGGTTGGGGCTAGGGACACTGAAGCTTTCTTT. The chain has TRBV20-1 and TRBJ1-1, with D possibly matching TRBD1 (6 bases). In germline, CDR1 is DFQATT, CDR2 SNEGSKA (reference sequence). This CDR3 is built from 15 residues. V lost 4 bases to trimming and J lost 3 bases, with 18 bases between them.

This clonotype was counted ten times or more. The V call is TRBV18, the J call TRBJ2-3; D might be TRBD1 (5 bases). V dropped 3 bases and J dropped 4 bases, with 11 bases sitting between them. Germline-derived CDR1 and CDR2 are KGHSH and LQKENI. The CDR3 extends over 14 amino acids. The CDR3 DNA sequence: TGTGCCAGCTCACCGGGGCGCCTCCCAGATACGCAGTATTTT. Translating it yields CASSPGRLPDTQYF.

The chain couples TRBV7-3 to TRBJ2-3; TRBD2 agrees at 7 bases. Germline V CDR1 and CDR2: SGHTA, FQGTGA. V shed 5 bases, J shed 0 bases, and the junction held 5 bases outside the gene matches. This CDR3 spans 15 amino acids. The CDR3 spells CASSDPSGSTDTQYF. Written as DNA, the CDR3 is TGTGCCAGCAGCGATCCTAGCGGCAGCACAGATACGCAGTATTTT.

This clonotype turned up a few times. V gene TRBV19 combines with J gene TRBJ1-5; 7 bases line up with TRBD1. With V trimmed by 7 bases and J by 1 base, 10 bases remained unmatched. CDR1 and CDR2 from the germline V gene are LNHDA and SQIVND (reference sequence). This CDR3 contains 16 residues. This chain's CDR3 is CASTPRGVLSNQPQHF. The CDR3 nucleotides read TGTGCCAGTACCCCCAGGGGGGTATTGAGCAATCAGCCCCAGCATTTT.

This clonotype was counted ten times or more. The rearrangement joins TRBV27 to TRBJ1-6; TRBD1 matches at 7 bases. The CDR3 consists of 14 residues. Germline lookup yields CDR1 MNHEY and CDR2 SMNVEV (reference sequence). The V gene end was trimmed by 8 bases and the J gene end by 9 bases; junction bases not matched to a gene: 10. The CDR3 DNA follows: TGTGCCAGCGGGAGGGGGACAGTAATTTCACCCCTCCACTTT. Protein: CASGRGTVISPLHF.

This clonotype appeared a few times. The rearrangement links TRBV13 to TRBJ2-2, with 14 nucleotides matching TRBD2. Germline CDR1 PRHDT, CDR2 FYEKMQ (reference sequence). J gave up 7 bases and V 8 bases, and 9 bases lay outside the gene matches. CDR3 size: 16 residues. The CDR3 bases are TGTGCCAGCTCAAGGACTAGCGGGAGGAGGGGCGGGGAGCTGTTTTTT. Its translation: CASSRTSGRRGGELFF.

This clonotype was observed many times. As DNA, the CDR3 is TGCGCCAGCAGCTTGGCCCAATCTACATCGTGGGGTAGGGCTGAAGCTTTCTTT. This codes for CASSLAQSTSWGRAEAFF. The chain couples TRBV5-1 to TRBJ1-1; D unclear. The V end lost 0 bases, the J end lost 6 bases, and 24 bases lay between the germline ends. The germline CDR1 and CDR2 sequences are SGHRS and YFSETQ. This CDR3 region has 18 residues.

Many counts were recorded for this clonotype. For the CDR3, the DNA is TGCAGCATTTATGGGAGTCTTAATGAAAAACTGTTTTTT. Amino acid sequence: CSIYGSLNEKLFF. The chain has TRBV29-1 and TRBJ1-4; no clear D gene. The CDR3 totals 13 residues. Trimming left V 8 bases short and J 4 bases short, with 14 bases between. Per germline, CDR1 SQVTM and CDR2 ANQGSEA.

Note on this clonotype: Germline is not matched at one junction end, which may reflect a read error. CDR3 sequence reads: CASSSGLAGGHSRNEQFF. DNA for the CDR3: TGTGCCAGCAGTTCCGGACTAGCGGGAGGCCACAGTCGCAATGAGCAGTTCTTC. The chain has TRBV5-1 and TRBJ2-1, with 14 nucleotides matching TRBD2. This CDR3 comprises 18 residues. Germline V lookup: CDR1 SGHRS, CDR2 YFSETQ.

This clonotype occurred many times. J is TRBJ1-1 and V is TRBV28, with TRBD1 matching 10 bases. The V and J ends lost 8 bases and 5 bases, in that order; junction bases with no gene match: 8. Germline CDR1 MDHEN, CDR2 SYDVKM. This CDR3 is 14 amino acids long. The CDR3: CASRRDRGATEAFF. The CDR3 bases are TGTGCCAGCCGCCGGGACAGGGGAGCGACTGAAGCTTTCTTT.

This clonotype was seen repeatedly, ten times or more. This chain joins TRBV7-8 and TRBJ1-2; D possibly corresponds to TRBD1 (5 bases). Trimming took off 4 bases at V and 5 bases at J, with 17 bases between the two ends. The CDR3 has 15 amino acids. Per the germline V gene, CDR1 is SGHVS and CDR2 is FQNEAQ. This CDR3 reads CASSSGTEMIYGYTF. The CDR3, as DNA: TGTGCCAGCAGCTCTGGGACGGAAATGATATATGGCTACACCTTC.

This rearrangement joins TRBV6-2 or TRBV6-3 to TRBJ2-5, with 9 bases that match TRBD2. CDR3 size: 16 residues. Trimming cost V 5 bases and J 4 bases; bases outside gene matches: 11. The germline V gene has CDR1 MNHEY and CDR2 SVGEGT. CDR3 coding DNA: TGTGCCAGCAGTGGGCCCCGGCGGGAGGGGGGAGAGACCCAGTACTTC. Its protein product is CASSGPRREGGETQYF.

This clonotype showed up many times. The V gene is TRBV2, the J gene TRBJ1-1; D is uncertain. Germline-derived CDR1 and CDR2 are SNHLY and FYNNEI. The CDR3 sequence is 12 residues long. Between the trimmed V and J ends, which lost 8 bases and 1 base, there was a span of 8 bases. For the CDR3, the DNA is TGTGCCAGCGCAGAGGGGAACACTGAAGCTTTCTTT. This codes for CASAEGNTEAFF.

This clonotype occurred many times. V gene TRBV19 combines with J gene TRBJ2-2; D remains ambiguous. The germline V and J ends were trimmed by 3 bases and 1 base, with 3 bases remaining between them. The CDR3 extends over 13 amino acids. The germline V gene has CDR1 LNHDA and CDR2 SQIVND (reference sequence). CDR3: CASSMWNTGELFF. The DNA of the CDR3 is TGTGCCAGTAGTATGTGGAACACCGGGGAGCTGTTTTTT.

Many counts were recorded for this clonotype. The chain has TRBV2 and TRBJ2-1; D unclear. V gave up 7 bases and J gave up 7 bases, with 11 bases separating them. Germline V gene sequence: CDR1 SNHLY, CDR2 FYNNEI. The CDR3 loop spans 12 amino acids. The CDR3: CASTPVLNEQFF. The DNA for the CDR3 is TGTGCCAGCACCCCGGTTTTGAATGAGCAGTTCTTC.

This clonotype was found many times. J is TRBJ2-7 and V is TRBV27; 7 nucleotides align to TRBD2. With V trimmed by 2 bases and J by 3 bases, 7 bases remained unmatched. The CDR3 consists of 15 residues. Germline loops: CDR1 MNHEY, CDR2 SMNVEV (reference sequence). The CDR3 DNA reads as TGTGCCAGCAGTTTAATGGCGGGAGACCTCTACGAGCAGTACTTC. Protein sequence: CASSLMAGDLYEQYF.

This clonotype was counted many times. The chain is built from TRBV19 and TRBJ2-7; TRBD2 matches 8 bases. Germline CDR1 LNHDA, CDR2 SQIVND (reference sequence). V shed 4 bases and J 2 bases; nucleotides not matched to a gene: 10. This CDR3 spans 16 amino acids. The DNA of the CDR3 is TGTGCCAGTAGTAGGCTAGCGGGCGTATTTCCCTACGAGCAGTACTTC. As protein: CASSRLAGVFPYEQYF.

This clonotype occurred many times. CDR3 loop: CASSGSPAGGYGYTF. For the CDR3, the DNA is TGTGCCAGCAGTGGGTCGCCAGCCGGTGGCTATGGCTACACCTTC. The genes are TRBV2 and TRBJ1-2; D is unclear. The CDR3 spans 15 residues. V lost 4 bases to trimming and J lost 4 bases, with 16 bases between them. Germline loops: CDR1 SNHLY, CDR2 FYNNEI. The full variable domain, rest sourced from reference TRBV2 and TRBJ1-2, is EPEVTQTPSHQVTQMGQEVILRCVPISNHLYFYWYRQILGQKVEFLVSFYNNEISEKSEIFDDQFSVERPDGSNFTLKIRSTKLEDSAMYFCASSGSPAGGYGYTFGSGTRLTVV.

The V gene is TRBV7-3, the J gene TRBJ1-3, with D perhaps matching TRBD1 (5 bases). V gave up 5 bases and J gave up 0 bases, with 14 bases separating them. In germline, CDR1 is SGHTA, CDR2 FQGTGA. The CDR3 has 16 residues. The CDR3 nucleotides read TGTGCCAGCAGCAAACCGGGACGGATCTCTGGAAACACCATATATTTT. Its translation: CASSKPGRISGNTIYF. Full variable domain (missing parts from reference TRBV7-3 and TRBJ1-3): GAGVSQTPSNKVTEKGKYVELRCDPISGHTALYWYRQSLGQGPEFLIYFQGTGAADDSGLPNDRFFAVRPEGSVSTLKIQRTERGDSAVYLCASSKPGRISGNTIYFGEGSWLTVV.

This clonotype occurred once. Possible read error: a much larger clone is one base away. The chain couples TRBV7-8 to TRBJ1-6; unclear D gene. V lost 5 bases and J lost 9, with 14 bases in between. Germline V lookup: CDR1 SGHVS, CDR2 FQNEAQ. The CDR3 loop spans 14 amino acids. Here the CDR3 DNA reads TGTGCCAGCAGCACGGGAGGCAATAGTTCACCCCTCCACTTT. It is translated as CASSTGGNSSPLHF.

This clonotype was seen ten or more times. The V and J genes are TRBV18 and TRBJ1-2; D uncertain. Germline-derived CDR1 and CDR2 are KGHSH and LQKENI. The CDR3 has 14 amino acids. Trimming took off 2 bases at V and 2 bases at J, with 9 bases between the two ends. The CDR3: CASSPSPINYGYTF. CDR3 sequence (DNA): TGTGCCAGCTCACCAAGTCCAATCAACTATGGCTACACCTTC. The full variable domain, completed using reference TRBV18 and TRBJ1-2, is NAGVMQNPRHLVRRRGQEARLRCSPMKGHSHVYWYRQLPEEGLKFMVYLQKENIIDESGMPKERFSAEFPKEGPSILRIQQVVRGDSAAYFCASSPSPINYGYTFGSGTRLTVV.

The chain uses TRBV9 and TRBJ2-1; 11 bases fit TRBD2. The CDR3 runs to 15 residues. Germline values: CDR1 SGDLS, CDR2 YYNGEE. V dropped 2 bases and J dropped 2; count of bases not matched to a gene: 0. In DNA form, the CDR3 reads TGTGCCAGCAGCGTGACTAGCGGGACCTACAATGAGCAGTTCTTC. The encoded protein is CASSVTSGTYNEQFF.

In its sample, this clonotype was seen many times. The V call is TRBV12-3 or TRBV12-4, the J call TRBJ2-7; D call uncertain. CDR3 length: 12 amino acids. Trimming left V 2 bases short and J 5 bases short, with 7 bases between. CDR3 region: CASSLRHHEQYF. CDR3 DNA sequence: TGTGCCAGCAGTTTACGGCACCACGAGCAGTACTTC.

Ten or more counts support this clonotype. J is TRBJ1-1 and V is TRBV27; D is undetermined. The germline V gene has CDR1 MNHEY and CDR2 SMNVEV (reference sequence). This CDR3 is 14 amino acids long. V lost 5 bases to trimming and J lost 5 bases, with 15 bases between them. CDR3 coding DNA: TGTGCCAGCAGTCCGGCGGGTGTGCTGACTGAAGCTTTCTTT. The encoded protein is CASSPAGVLTEAFF.